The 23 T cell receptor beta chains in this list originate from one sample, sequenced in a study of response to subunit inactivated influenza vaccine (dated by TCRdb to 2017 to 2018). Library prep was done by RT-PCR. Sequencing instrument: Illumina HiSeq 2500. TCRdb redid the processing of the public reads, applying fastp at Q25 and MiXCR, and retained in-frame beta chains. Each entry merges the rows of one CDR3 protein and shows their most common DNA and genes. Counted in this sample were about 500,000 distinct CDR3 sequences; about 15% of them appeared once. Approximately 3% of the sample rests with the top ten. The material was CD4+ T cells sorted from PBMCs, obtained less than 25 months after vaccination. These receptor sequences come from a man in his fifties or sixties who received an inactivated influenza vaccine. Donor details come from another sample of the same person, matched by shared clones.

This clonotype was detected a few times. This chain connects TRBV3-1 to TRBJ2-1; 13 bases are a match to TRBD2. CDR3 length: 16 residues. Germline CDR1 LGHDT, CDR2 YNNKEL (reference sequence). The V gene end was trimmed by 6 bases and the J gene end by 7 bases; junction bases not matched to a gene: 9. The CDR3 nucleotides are TGTGCCAGCAGTCTGGGACTAGCGGGATCGGGGAATGAGCAGTTCTTC. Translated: CASSLGLAGSGNEQFF.

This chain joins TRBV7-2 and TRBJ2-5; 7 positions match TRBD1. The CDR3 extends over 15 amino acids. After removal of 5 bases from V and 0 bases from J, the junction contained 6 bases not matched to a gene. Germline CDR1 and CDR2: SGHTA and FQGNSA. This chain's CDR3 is CASSTWDSYQETQYF. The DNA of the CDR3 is TGTGCCAGCAGCACGTGGGACAGCTACCAAGAGACCCAGTACTTC.

CDR3 loop: CASSEQTGPTNTEAFF. CDR3 bases: TGTGCCAGCAGTGAACAGACAGGGCCCACAAACACTGAAGCTTTCTTT. J is TRBJ1-1 and V is TRBV6-1, with 7 bases that match TRBD1. V shed 2 bases, J shed 2 bases, and the junction held 8 bases outside the gene matches. CDR3 length equals 16 residues. Germline V gene sequence: CDR1 MNHNS, CDR2 SASEGT.

CDR3 region: CASSHKTTQTPHYEQYF. The CDR3 DNA follows: TGTGCCAGCAGCCATAAGACAACCCAGACACCACACTACGAGCAGTACTTC. The chain joins TRBV12-3 or TRBV12-4 to TRBJ2-7; D not resolved. The CDR3 is 17 residues long. V lost 6 bases and J lost 3, with 24 bases in between.

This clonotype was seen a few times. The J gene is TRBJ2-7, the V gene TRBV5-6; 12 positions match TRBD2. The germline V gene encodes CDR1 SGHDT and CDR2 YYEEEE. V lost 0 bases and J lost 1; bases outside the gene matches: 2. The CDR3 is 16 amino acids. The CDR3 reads CASSLGTSGISYEQYF. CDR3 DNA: TGTGCCAGCAGCTTGGGGACTAGCGGGATATCCTACGAGCAGTACTTC.

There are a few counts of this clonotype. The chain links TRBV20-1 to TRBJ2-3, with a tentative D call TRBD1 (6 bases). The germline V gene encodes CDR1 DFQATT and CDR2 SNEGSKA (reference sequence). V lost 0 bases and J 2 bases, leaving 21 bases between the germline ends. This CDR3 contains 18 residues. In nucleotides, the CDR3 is TGCAGTGCTAGAGATTTCGGGGACACTGCTTTTAACACAGATACGCAGTATTTT. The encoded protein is CSARDFGDTAFNTDTQYF.

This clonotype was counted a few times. This CDR3 reads CSVGNSYNSPLHF. The CDR3 nucleotides read TGCAGTGTGGGGAACTCCTATAATTCACCCCTCCACTTT. This chain uses TRBV20-1 with TRBJ1-6; D is unresolved. In germline, CDR1 is DFQATT, CDR2 SNEGSKA (reference sequence). V lost 7 bases and J 0 bases, leaving 7 bases between the germline ends. The CDR3 is made up of 13 amino acids.

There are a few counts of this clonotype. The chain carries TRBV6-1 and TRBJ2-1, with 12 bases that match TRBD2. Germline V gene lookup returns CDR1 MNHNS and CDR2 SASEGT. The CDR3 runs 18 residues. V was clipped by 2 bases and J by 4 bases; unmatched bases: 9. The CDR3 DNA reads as TGTGCCAGCAGTGAATTATCTAGCGGGGGGGCCCTATACAATGAGCAGTTCTTC. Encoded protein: CASSELSSGGALYNEQFF.

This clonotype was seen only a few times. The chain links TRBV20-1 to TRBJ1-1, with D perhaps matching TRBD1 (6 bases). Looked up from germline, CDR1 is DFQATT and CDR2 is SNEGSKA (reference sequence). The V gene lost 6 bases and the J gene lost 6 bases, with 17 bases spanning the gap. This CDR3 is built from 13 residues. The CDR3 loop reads CSAAAGARPEAFF. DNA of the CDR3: TGCAGTGCCGCTGCAGGGGCCCGTCCTGAAGCTTTCTTT.

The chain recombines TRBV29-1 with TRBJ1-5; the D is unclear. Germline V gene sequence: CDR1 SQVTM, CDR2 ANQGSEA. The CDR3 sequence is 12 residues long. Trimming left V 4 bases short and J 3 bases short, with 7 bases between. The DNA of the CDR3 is TGCAGCGTTGGTGGCATCAATCAGCCCCAGCATTTT. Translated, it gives CSVGGINQPQHF.

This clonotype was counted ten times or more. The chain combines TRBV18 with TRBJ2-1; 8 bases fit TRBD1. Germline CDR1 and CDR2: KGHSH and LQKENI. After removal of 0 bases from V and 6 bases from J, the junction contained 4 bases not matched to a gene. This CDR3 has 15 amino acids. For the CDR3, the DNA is TGTGCCAGCTCACCACCGGAGGACAGGGTCAATGAGCAGTTCTTC. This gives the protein CASSPPEDRVNEQFF. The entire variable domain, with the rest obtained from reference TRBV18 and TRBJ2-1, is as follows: NAGVMQNPRHLVRRRGQEARLRCSPMKGHSHVYWYRQLPEEGLKFMVYLQKENIIDESGMPKERFSAEFPKEGPSILRIQQVVRGDSAAYFCASSPPEDRVNEQFFGPGTRLTVL.

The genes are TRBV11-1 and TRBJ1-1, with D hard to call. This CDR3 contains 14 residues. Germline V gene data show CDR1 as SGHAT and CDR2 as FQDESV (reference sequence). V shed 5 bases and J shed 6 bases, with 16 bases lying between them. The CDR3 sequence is CASSLLVTNSEAFF. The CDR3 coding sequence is TGTGCCAGCAGCCTGCTGGTTACTAATTCTGAAGCTTTCTTT.

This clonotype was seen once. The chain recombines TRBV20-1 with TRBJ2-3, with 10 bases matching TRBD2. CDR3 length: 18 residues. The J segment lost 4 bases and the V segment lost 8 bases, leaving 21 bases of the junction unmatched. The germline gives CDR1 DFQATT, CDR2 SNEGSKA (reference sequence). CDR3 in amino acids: CSPKRNTPASGSADTQYF. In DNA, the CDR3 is TGCAGTCCGAAACGCAACACACCGGCTAGCGGGAGTGCAGATACGCAGTATTTT.

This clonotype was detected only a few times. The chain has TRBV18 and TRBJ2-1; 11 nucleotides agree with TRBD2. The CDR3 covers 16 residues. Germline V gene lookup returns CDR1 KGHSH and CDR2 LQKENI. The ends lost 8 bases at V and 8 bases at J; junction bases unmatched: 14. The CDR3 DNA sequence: TGTGCCAGCCGACATAGCGGGGGGGCAAATAGCGATGAGCAGTTCTTC. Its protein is CASRHSGGANSDEQFF.

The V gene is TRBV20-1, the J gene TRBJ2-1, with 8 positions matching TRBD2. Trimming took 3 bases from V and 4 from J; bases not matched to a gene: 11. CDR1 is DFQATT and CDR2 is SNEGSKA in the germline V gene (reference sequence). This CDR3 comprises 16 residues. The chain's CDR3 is CSASHSGGRTYNEQFF. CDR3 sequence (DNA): TGCAGTGCTAGCCACTCGGGCGGGAGGACTTACAATGAGCAGTTCTTC.

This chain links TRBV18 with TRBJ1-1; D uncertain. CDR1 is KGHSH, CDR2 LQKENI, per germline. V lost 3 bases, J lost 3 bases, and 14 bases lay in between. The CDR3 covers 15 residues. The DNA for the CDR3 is TGTGCCAGCTCACCCCTAGTTACAGCGGACACTGAAGCTTTCTTT. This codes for CASSPLVTADTEAFF.

The CDR3 here is CASSRRTGGIAKNIQYF. The CDR3, as DNA: TGTGCCAGCAGTCGCAGAACAGGGGGCATAGCCAAAAACATTCAGTACTTC. The genes are TRBV12-3 or TRBV12-4 and TRBJ2-4; 9 positions agree with TRBD1. There are 17 residues in the CDR3. J lost 0 bases, V lost 5 bases, and 8 bases had no gene match.

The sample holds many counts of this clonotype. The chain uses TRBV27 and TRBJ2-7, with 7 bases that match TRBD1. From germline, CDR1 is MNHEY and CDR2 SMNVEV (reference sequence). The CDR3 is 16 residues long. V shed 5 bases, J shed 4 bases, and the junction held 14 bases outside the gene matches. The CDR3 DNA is TGTGCCAGCAGTCCTTTCAATACAGGGGTCTCGTACGAGCAGTACTTC. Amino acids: CASSPFNTGVSYEQYF.

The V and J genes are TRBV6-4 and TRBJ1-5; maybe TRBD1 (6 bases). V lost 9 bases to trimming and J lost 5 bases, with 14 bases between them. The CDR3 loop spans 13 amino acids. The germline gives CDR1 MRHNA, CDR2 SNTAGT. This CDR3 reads CARPQGRDQPQHF. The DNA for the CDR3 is TGTGCCAGACCACAGGGCAGGGATCAGCCCCAGCATTTT.

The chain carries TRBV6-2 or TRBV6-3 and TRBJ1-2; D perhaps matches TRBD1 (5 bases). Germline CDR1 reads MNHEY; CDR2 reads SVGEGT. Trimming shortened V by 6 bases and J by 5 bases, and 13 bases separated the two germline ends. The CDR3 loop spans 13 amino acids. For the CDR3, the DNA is TGTGCCAGCAGCCCGGGGCGGGCTTATGGCTACACCTTC. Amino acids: CASSPGRAYGYTF.

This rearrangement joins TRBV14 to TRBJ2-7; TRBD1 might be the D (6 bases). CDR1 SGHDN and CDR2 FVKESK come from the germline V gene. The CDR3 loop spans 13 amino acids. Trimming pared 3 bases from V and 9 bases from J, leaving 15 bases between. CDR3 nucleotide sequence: TGTGCCAGCAGCCAGGGACGGGACAATCGGCAGTACTTC. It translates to CASSQGRDNRQYF.

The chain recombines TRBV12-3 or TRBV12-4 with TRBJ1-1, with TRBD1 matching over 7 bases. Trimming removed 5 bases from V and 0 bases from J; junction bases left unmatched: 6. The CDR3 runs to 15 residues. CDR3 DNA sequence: TGTGCCAGCAGTGATGGACAGGTTCTGAACACTGAAGCTTTCTTT. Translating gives CASSDGQVLNTEAFF.

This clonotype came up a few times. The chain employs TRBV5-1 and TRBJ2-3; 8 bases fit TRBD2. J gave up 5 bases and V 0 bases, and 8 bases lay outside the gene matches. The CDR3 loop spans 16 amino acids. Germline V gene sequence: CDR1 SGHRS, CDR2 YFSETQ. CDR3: CASSLAGLADGDTQYF. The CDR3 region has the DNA TGCGCCAGCAGCTTGGCAGGACTAGCTGATGGAGATACGCAGTATTTT.